Below, 8 T cell receptor beta chains from the same sample are listed, as sequenced in a study of blood T cell repertoires in COVID-19. Some clones are missing from TCRdb's copy, which holds only in-frame ones; the method was immunoSEQ multiplex PCR. The table has fewer than 350,000 clones, about nine tenths seen once; the top ten hold 8% to 10%. Sequenced: PBMCs or T cells enriched from blood (not recorded which). Receptors originate from a woman between 40 and 50 years old who had recovered from COVID-19.

V and J are TRBV30 and TRBJ1-2; D not certain. The CDR3 totals 14 residues. Deletions cut 0 bases from V and 8 bases from J, with 16 bases between. CDR1 GTSNPN and CDR2 SVGIG come from the germline V gene (reference sequence). CDR3 in amino acids: CAWSVRGALLGYTF. The CDR3 DNA reads TGTGCCTGGAGTGTACGGGGAGCGCTCTTAGGCTACACCTTC.

A word on this clone: Other DNA sequences within the sample encode an identical CDR3. The V and J genes are TRBV6-2 or TRBV6-3 and TRBJ1-2; 10 nucleotides align to TRBD1. CDR1 and CDR2 (germline): MNHEY, SVGEGT. V lost 6 bases and J lost 2; bases outside the gene matches: 3. The CDR3 loop spans 14 amino acids. CDR3 protein: CASSPTGGNYGYTF. In DNA form, the CDR3 reads TGTGCCAGCAGCCCGACAGGGGGCAACTATGGCTACACCTTC.

This rearrangement joins TRBV24-1 to TRBJ2-7; 8 bases match TRBD1. Losses at the gene ends were 2 bases for V and 0 bases for J; bases not matched to a gene: 5. Per germline, CDR1 KGHDR and CDR2 SFDVKD. This CDR3 comprises 16 residues. In nucleotides, the CDR3 is TGTGCCACCAGTGATTCGGGGACAGGTGACTCCTACGAGCAGTACTTC. This codes for CATSDSGTGDSYEQYF.

The chain joins TRBV27 to TRBJ2-3; weak D call: TRBD1 (5 bases). CDR3 size: 14 residues. Germline-derived CDR1 and CDR2 are MNHEY and SMNVEV (reference sequence). V shed 5 bases and J shed 2 bases, with 11 bases lying between them. This CDR3 is CASSPNRYTDTQYF. The CDR3 nucleotides are TGTGCCAGCAGTCCCAACAGGTACACAGATACGCAGTATTTT.

Concerning this clone itself: Distinct nucleotide sequences in the sample also encode this CDR3. The chain joins TRBV2 to TRBJ2-3, with a tentative D call TRBD2 (6 bases). CDR1 and CDR2 (germline): SNHLY, FYNNEI. V dropped 8 bases and J dropped 1 base, with 16 bases sitting between them. The CDR3 runs to 15 residues. CDR3 sequence reads: CASAAGRLGTDTQYF. CDR3 nucleotide sequence: TGTGCCAGCGCAGCCGGGAGACTGGGCACAGATACGCAGTATTTT. The complete variable domain, with remaining parts taken from reference TRBV2 and TRBJ2-3, reads EPEVTQTPSHQVTQMGQEVILRCVPISNHLYFYWYRQILGQKVEFLVSFYNNEISEKSEIFDDQFSVERPDGSNFTLKIRSTKLEDSAMYFCASAAGRLGTDTQYFGPGTRLTVL.

There are a few counts of this clone. The CDR3 is CATNKPDSPLHF. The CDR3 DNA is TGTGCCACCAATAAACCAGATTCACCCCTCCACTTT. The genes are TRBV5-4 and TRBJ1-6, with D unclear. V was shortened by 9 bases and J by 8 bases, with 12 bases between the two germline ends. Germline V gives CDR1 SGHNT, CDR2 YYREEE (reference sequence). The CDR3 runs 12 residues.

This clone was seen just once. This sequence joins TRBV30 and TRBJ1-1; tentative D call: TRBD1 (6 bases). Germline V gene lookup returns CDR1 GTSNPN and CDR2 SVGIG (reference sequence). CDR3 length: 13 residues. V was pared by 3 bases and J by 2 bases, with 10 bases between. The CDR3 DNA reads TGTGCCTGGAGAATGGACAGAAACACTGAAGCTTTCTTT. Protein product: CAWRMDRNTEAFF.

This chain joins TRBV11-2 and TRBJ1-2, with 8 positions matching TRBD1. The CDR3 is 13 amino acids. Germline V gene data show CDR1 as SGHAT and CDR2 as FQNNGV. V shed 1 base, J shed 6 bases, and the junction held 1 base outside the gene matches. The CDR3 region has the DNA TGTGCCAGCAGCTTAGCAGGGGGCGATGGCTACACCTTC. Its translation is CASSLAGGDGYTF.